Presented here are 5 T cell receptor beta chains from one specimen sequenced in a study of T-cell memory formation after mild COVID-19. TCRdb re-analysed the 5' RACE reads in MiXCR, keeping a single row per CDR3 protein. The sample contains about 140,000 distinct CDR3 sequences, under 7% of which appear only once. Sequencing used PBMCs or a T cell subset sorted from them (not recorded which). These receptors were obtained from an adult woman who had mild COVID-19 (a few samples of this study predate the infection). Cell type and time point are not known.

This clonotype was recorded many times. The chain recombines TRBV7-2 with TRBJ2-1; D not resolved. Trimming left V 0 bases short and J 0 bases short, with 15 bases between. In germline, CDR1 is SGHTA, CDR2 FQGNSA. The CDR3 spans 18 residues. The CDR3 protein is CASSLAARRRSSYNEQFF. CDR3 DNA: TGTGCCAGCAGCTTAGCGGCGCGCAGGCGCAGCTCCTACAATGAGCAGTTCTTC.

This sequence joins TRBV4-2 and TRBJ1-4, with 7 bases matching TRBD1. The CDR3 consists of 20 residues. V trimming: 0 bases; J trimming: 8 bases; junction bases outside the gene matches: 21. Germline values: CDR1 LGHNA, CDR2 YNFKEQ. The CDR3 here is CASSQDHKRGRRAWGEKLFF. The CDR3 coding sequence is TGTGCCAGCAGCCAAGATCATAAAAGGGGGCGACGCGCTTGGGGAGAAAAACTGTTTTTT.

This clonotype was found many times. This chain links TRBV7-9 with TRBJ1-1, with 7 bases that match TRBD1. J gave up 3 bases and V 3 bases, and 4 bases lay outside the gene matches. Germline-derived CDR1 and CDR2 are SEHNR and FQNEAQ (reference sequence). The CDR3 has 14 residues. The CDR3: CASSLQGEDTEAFF. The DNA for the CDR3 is TGTGCCAGCAGCTTGCAGGGGGAGGACACTGAAGCTTTCTTT.

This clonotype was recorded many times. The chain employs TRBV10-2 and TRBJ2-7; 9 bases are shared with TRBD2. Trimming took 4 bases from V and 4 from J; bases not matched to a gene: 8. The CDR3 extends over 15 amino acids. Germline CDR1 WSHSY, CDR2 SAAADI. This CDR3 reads CASSGTGTSKYEQYF. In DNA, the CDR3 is TGCGCCAGCAGTGGGACCGGGACTAGCAAATACGAGCAGTACTTC.

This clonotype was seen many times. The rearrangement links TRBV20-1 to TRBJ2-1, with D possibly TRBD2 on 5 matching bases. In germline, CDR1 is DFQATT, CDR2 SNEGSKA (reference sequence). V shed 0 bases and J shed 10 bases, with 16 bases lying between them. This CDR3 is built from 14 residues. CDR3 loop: CSARELGPEGEQFF. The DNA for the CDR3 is TGCAGTGCTAGAGAGTTAGGACCCGAGGGCGAGCAGTTCTTC.